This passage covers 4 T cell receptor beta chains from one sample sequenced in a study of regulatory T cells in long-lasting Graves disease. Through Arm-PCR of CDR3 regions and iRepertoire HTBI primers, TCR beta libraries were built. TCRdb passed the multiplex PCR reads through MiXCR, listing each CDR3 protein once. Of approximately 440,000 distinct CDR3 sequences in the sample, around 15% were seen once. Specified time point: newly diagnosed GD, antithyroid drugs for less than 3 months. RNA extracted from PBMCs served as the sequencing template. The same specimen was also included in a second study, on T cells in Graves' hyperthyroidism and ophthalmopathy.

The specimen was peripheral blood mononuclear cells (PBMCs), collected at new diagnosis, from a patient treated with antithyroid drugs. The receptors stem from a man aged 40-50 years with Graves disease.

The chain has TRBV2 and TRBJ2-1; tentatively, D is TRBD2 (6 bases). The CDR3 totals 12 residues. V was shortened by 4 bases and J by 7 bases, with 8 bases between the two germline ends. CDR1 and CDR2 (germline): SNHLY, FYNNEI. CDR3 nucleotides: TGTGCCAGCAGTGGGGACTTGAATGAGCAGTTCTTC. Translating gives CASSGDLNEQFF.

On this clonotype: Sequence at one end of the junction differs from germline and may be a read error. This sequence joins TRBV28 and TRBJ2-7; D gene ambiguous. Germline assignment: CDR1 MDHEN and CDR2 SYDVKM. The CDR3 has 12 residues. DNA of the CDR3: TGTGTCAGCAGTACGGCGGCCTACGAGCAGTACTTC. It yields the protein CVSSTAAYEQYF.

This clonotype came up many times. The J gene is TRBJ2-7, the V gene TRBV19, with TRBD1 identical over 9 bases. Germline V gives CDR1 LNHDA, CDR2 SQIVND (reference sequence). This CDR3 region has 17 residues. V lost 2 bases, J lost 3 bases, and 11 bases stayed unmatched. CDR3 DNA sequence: TGTGCCAGTAGTATATCCGGCGCGACAGGGGGAATCTACGAGCAGTACTTC. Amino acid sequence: CASSISGATGGIYEQYF.

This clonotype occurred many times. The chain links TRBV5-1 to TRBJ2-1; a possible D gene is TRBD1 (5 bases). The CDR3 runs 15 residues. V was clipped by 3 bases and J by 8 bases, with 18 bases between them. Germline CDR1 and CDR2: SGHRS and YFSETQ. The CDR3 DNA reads TGCGCCAGCAGCTCTGGCGACAGCGTGGGGCATGAGCAGTTCTTC. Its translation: CASSSGDSVGHEQFF.